A single sample is the source of the 7 T cell receptor beta chains below, sequenced in a study of PD-1 blockade in classical Hodgkin lymphoma. Sequenced by immunoSEQ multiplex PCR; TCRdb stores in-frame clones only, minus some. Seen here are roughly 94,000 clones, under 95% observed once, and the top ten hold roughly 2.1%. Regarding time point: cycle 4 day 1 (C4D1), after more than 5 weeks of nivolumab. Every one of the patients relapsed after autologous stem cell transplantation (brentuximab vedotin exposure was variable). Sequencing used peripheral blood mononuclear cells (PBMCs), obtained before the fourth cycle of nivolumab. The receptors were sampled from a human donor with classical Hodgkin lymphoma.

This clone appeared a single time. This sequence joins TRBV6-1 and TRBJ2-1; possible D gene TRBD1, 6 bases. This CDR3 contains 14 residues. V dropped 0 bases and J dropped 3 bases, with 6 bases sitting between them. Germline-derived CDR1 and CDR2 are MNHNS and SASEGT. CDR3 nucleotide sequence: TGTGCCAGCAGTGAAGCGGGACACTACAATGAGCAGTTCTTC. Translation: CASSEAGHYNEQFF.

The rearrangement joins TRBV9 to TRBJ1-1, with 10 bases matching TRBD1. Losses at the gene ends were 4 bases for V and 7 bases for J; bases not matched to a gene: 13. CDR1 and CDR2 from the germline V gene are SGDLS and YYNGEE. CDR3 length: 16 amino acids. Written as DNA, the CDR3 is TGTGCCAGCAGCCCAAGGGGGGGTGGGACAGGGGTTGAAGCTTTCTTT. The encoded protein is CASSPRGGGTGVEAFF. The whole variable domain, remainder taken from reference TRBV9 and TRBJ1-1, is DSGVTQTPKHLITATGQRVTLRCSPRSGDLSVYWYQQSLDQGLQFLIQYYNGEERAKGNILERFSAQQFPDLHSELNLSSLELGDSALYFCASSPRGGGTGVEAFFGQGTRLTVV.

Comment on this clone: At the DNA level, this CDR3 is encoded by other sequences in the same sample as well. This chain joins TRBV15 and TRBJ2-6; no clear D gene. Germline assignment: CDR1 LNHNV and CDR2 YYDKDF (reference sequence). Trimming stripped 3 bases from V and 0 bases from J, with 9 bases between. This CDR3 is built from 16 residues. CDR3 bases: TGTGCCACCAGCAGGGCAATAAGCTCTGGGGCCAACGTCCTGACTTTC. Its protein product is CATSRAISSGANVLTF.

The chain couples TRBV2 to TRBJ1-1; TRBD1 is a possible D gene (6 bases). CDR1 is SNHLY, CDR2 FYNNEI, per germline. This CDR3 spans 12 amino acids. Trimming stripped 8 bases from V and 1 base from J, with 8 bases between. The CDR3 bases are TGTGCCAGCGACAGGAAGAACACTGAAGCTTTCTTT. Translation gives CASDRKNTEAFF.

The gene calls are TRBV7-9 and TRBJ2-7; 11 nucleotides match TRBD2. V was pared by 5 bases and J by 6 bases, with 12 bases of the junction left unmatched. Per germline, CDR1 SEHNR and CDR2 FQNEAQ (reference sequence). This CDR3 spans 16 amino acids. The CDR3, as DNA: TGTGCCAGCAGCGCAAGTAGCGGGAGGGCCTCCGGCGAGCAGTACTTC. Its protein product is CASSASSGRASGEQYF.

The J gene is TRBJ2-7, the V gene TRBV27; 13 bases are a match to TRBD2. This CDR3 is 18 amino acids long. In germline, CDR1 is MNHEY, CDR2 SMNVEV (reference sequence). With V trimmed by 2 bases and J by 5 bases, 12 bases remained unmatched. DNA of the CDR3: TGTGCCAGCAGTTTACGAGGACGGAGGACTAGCGGGAGTGACGAGCAGTACTTC. Its protein is CASSLRGRRTSGSDEQYF.

The V and J genes are TRBV28 and TRBJ1-5; D might be TRBD1 (5 bases). This CDR3 spans 10 amino acids. Germline assignment: CDR1 MDHEN and CDR2 SYDVKM. For the CDR3, the DNA is TGTGCGGGGGGAAATCAGCCCCAGCATTTT. It specifies CAGGNQPQHF.